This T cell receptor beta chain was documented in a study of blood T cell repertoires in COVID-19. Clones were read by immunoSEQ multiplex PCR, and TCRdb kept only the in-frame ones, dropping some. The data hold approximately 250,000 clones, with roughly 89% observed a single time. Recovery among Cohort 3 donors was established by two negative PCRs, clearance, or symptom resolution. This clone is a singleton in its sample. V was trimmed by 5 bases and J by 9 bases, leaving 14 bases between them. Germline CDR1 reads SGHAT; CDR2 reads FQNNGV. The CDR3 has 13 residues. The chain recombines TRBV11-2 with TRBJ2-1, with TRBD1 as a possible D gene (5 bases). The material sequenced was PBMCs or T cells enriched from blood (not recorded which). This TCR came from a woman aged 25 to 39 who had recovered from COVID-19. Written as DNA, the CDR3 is TGTGCCAGCAGCCGCAGGGTACGGAGTGAGCAGTTCTTC. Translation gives CASSRRVRSEQFF.